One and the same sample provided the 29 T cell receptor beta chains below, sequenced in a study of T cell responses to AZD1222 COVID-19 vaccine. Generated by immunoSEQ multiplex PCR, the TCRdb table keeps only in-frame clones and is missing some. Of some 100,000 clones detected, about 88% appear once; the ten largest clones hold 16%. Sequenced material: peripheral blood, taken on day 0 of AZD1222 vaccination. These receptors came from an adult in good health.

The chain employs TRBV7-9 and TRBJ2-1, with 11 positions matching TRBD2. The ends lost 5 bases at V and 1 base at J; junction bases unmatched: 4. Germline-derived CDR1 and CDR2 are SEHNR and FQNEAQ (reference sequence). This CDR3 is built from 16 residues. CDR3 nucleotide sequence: TGTGCCAGCAGCCCTGGGACTAGCGGTTCCTACAATGAGCAGTTCTTC. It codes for CASSPGTSGSYNEQFF. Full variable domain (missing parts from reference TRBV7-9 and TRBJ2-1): DTGVSQNPRHKITKRGQNVTFRCDPISEHNRLYWYRQTLGQGPEFLTYFQNEAQLEKSRLLSDRFSAERPKGSFSTLEIQRTEQGDSAMYLCASSPGTSGSYNEQFFGPGTRLTVL.

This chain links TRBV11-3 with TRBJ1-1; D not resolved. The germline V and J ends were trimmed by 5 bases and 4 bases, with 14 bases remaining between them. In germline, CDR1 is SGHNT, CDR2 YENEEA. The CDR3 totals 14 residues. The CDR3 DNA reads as TGTGCCAGCAGCCCAGGACTACGGAGCACTGAAGCTTTCTTT. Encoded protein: CASSPGLRSTEAFF.

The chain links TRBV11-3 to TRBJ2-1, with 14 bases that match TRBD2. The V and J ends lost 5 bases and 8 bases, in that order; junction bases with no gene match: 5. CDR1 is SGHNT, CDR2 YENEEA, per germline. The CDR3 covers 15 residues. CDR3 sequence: CASSPGTSGSDEQFF. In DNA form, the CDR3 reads TGTGCCAGCAGCCCCGGGACTAGCGGGAGCGATGAGCAGTTCTTC.

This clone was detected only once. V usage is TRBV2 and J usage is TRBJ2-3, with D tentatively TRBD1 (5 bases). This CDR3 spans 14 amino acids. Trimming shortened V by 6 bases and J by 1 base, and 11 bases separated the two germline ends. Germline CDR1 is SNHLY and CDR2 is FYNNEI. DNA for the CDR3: TGTGCCAGCAGGACCAGGGTGGGCACAGATACGCAGTATTTT. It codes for CASRTRVGTDTQYF.

Here the CDR3 reads CASSRPRTVAGGHLINTGELFF. The CDR3 DNA follows: TGCGCCAGCAGCCGGCCTAGGACCGTAGCGGGAGGCCACCTAATTAACACCGGGGAGCTGTTTTTT. The chain joins TRBV4-1 to TRBJ2-2, with 10 bases lining up with TRBD2. CDR1 is MGHRA, CDR2 YSYEKL, per germline. CDR3 length: 22 residues. With 4 bases clipped from V and 2 bases from J, the junction kept 22 bases outside the gene matches.

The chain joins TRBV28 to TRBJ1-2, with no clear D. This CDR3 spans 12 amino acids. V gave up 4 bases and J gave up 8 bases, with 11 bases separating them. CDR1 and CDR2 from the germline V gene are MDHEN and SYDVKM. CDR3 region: CASSSPEKGYTF. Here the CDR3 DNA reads TGTGCCAGCAGTTCTCCCGAGAAAGGCTACACCTTC.

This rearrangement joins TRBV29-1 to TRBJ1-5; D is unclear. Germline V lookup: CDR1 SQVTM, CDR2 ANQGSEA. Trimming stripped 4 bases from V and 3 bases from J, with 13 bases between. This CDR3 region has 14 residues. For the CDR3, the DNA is TGCAGCGTTGCTAATAACGGTTTCAATCAGCCCCAGCATTTT. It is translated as CSVANNGFNQPQHF.

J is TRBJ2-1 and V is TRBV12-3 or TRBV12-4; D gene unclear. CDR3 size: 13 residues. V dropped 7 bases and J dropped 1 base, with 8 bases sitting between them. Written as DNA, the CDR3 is TGTGCCAGCACCCGGGTGTCCTACAATGAGCAGTTCTTC. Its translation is CASTRVSYNEQFF.

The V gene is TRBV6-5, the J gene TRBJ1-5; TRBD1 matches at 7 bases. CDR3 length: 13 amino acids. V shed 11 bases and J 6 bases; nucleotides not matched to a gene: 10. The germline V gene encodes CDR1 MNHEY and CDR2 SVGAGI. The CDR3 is CASAGGESQPQHF. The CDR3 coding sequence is TGTGCCTCCGCAGGGGGTGAGAGTCAGCCCCAGCATTTT.

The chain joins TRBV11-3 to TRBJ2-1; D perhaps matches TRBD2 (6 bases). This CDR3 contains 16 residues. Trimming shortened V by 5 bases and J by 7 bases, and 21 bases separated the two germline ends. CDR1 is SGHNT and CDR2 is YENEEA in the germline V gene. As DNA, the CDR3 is TGTGCCAGCAGCGCCAGACTAGACTCGCCTTTGAATGAGCAGTTCTTC. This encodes CASSARLDSPLNEQFF.

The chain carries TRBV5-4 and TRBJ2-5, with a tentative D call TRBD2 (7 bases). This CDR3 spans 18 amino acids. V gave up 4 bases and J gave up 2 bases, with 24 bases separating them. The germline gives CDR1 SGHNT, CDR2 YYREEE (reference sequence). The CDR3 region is CASSRAPSGIRGQETQYF. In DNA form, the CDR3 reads TGTGCCAGCAGCCGCGCCCCTAGCGGCATAAGGGGGCAAGAGACCCAGTACTTC.

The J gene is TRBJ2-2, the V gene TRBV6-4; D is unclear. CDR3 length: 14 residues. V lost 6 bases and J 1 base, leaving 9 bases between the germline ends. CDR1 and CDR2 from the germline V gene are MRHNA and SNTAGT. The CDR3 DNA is TGTGCCAGCAGCGTTTTTGAGAACACCGGGGAGCTGTTTTTT. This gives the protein CASSVFENTGELFF.

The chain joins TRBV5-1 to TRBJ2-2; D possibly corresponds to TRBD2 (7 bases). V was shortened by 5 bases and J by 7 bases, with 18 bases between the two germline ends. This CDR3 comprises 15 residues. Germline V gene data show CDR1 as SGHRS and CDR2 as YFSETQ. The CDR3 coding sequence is TGCGCCAGCAGTCCGGCCGGGGGGCAGGGCGGGGAGCTGTTTTTT. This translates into CASSPAGGQGGELFF.

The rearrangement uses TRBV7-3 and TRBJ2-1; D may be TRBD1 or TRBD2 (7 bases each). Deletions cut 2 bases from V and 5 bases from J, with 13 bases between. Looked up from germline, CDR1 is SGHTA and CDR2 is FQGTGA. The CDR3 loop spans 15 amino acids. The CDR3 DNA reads TGTGCCAGCAGCTTAGGGGGGGACAGCAACAATGAGCAGTTCTTC. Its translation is CASSLGGDSNNEQFF.

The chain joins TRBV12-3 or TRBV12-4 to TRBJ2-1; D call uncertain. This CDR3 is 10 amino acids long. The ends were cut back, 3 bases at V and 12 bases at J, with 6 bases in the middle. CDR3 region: CASSLEGQFF. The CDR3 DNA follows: TGTGCCAGCAGTTTGGAAGGGCAGTTCTTC.

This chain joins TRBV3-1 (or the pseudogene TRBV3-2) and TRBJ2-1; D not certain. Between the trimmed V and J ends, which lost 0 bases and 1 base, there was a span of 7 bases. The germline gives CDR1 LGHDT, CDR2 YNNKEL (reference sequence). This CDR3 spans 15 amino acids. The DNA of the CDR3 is TGTGCCAGCAGCCAAGATCGTGCGTCCTACAATGAGCAGTTCTTC. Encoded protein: CASSQDRASYNEQFF.

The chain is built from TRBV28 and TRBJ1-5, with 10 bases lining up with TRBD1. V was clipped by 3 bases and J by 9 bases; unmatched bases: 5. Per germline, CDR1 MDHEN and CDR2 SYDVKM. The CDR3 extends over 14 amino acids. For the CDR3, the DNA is TGTGCCAGCAGTTTGAGACAGGGGGCGCGGCCCCAGCATTTT. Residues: CASSLRQGARPQHF. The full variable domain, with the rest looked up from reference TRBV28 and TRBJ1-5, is DVKVTQSSRYLVKRTGEKVFLECVQDMDHENMFWYRQDPGLGLRLIYFSYDVKMKEKGDIPEGYSVSREKKERFSLILESASTNQTSMYLCASSLRQGARPQHFGDGTRLSIL.

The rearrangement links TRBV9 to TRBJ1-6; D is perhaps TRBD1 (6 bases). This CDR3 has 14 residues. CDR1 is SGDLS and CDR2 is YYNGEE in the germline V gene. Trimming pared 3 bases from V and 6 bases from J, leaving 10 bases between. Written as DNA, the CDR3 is TGTGCCAGCAGCGGCGGACAGTTTAATTCACCCCTCCACTTT. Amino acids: CASSGGQFNSPLHF.

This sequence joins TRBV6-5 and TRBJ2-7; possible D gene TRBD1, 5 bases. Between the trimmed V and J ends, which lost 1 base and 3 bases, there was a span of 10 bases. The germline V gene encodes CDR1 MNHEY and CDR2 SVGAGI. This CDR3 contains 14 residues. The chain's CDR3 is CASSYFQGYYEQYF. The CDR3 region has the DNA TGTGCCAGCAGTTACTTTCAGGGCTACTACGAGCAGTACTTC.

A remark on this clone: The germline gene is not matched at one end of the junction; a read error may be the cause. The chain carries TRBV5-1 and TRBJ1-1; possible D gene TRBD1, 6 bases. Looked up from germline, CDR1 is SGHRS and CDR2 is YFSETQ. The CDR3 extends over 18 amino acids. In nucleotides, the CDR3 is TGCGCCAGCGCACTTCGGGATGACGGGGGGCTATTGAATACTGAAGCTTTCTTT. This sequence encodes CASALRDDGGLLNTEAFF.

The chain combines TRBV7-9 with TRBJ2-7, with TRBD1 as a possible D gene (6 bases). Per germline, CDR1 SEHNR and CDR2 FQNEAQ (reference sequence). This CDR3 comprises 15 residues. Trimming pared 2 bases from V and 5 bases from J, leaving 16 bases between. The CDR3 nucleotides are TGTGCCAGCAGCTTATTAACTGGGGGCGACCACGAGCAGTACTTC. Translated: CASSLLTGGDHEQYF.

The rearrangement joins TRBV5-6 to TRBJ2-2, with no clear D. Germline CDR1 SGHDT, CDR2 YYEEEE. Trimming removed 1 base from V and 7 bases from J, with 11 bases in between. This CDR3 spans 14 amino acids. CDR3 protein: CASSLPGVGGELFF. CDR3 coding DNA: TGTGCCAGCAGCTTGCCTGGGGTGGGCGGGGAGCTGTTTTTT.

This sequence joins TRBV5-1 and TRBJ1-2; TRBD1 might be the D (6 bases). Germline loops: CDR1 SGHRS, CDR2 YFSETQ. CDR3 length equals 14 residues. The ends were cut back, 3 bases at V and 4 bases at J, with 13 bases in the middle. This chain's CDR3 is CASSSDGGPYGYTF. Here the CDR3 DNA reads TGCGCCAGCAGCTCGGACGGGGGGCCCTATGGCTACACCTTC.

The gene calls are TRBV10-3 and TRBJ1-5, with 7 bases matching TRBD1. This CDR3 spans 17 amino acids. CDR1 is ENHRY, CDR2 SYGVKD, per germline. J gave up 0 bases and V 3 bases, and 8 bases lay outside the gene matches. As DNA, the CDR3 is TGTGCCATCAGTGAAGACAGGGCCCTGGCTAGCAATCAGCCCCAGCATTTT. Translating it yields CAISEDRALASNQPQHF.

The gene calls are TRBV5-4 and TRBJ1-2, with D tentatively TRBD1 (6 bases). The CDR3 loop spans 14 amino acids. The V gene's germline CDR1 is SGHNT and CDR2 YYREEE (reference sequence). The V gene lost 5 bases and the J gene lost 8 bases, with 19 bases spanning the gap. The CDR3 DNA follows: TGTGCCAGCAGGATTGTGGGGGGCGCCAGCGGCTACACCTTC. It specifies CASRIVGGASGYTF.

CDR3 DNA: TGTGCCAGCAGCGAGCAGGGACGGGGATACTATGGCTACACCTTC. It codes for CASSEQGRGYYGYTF. V usage is TRBV9 and J usage is TRBJ1-2; possible D gene TRBD1, 5 bases. Germline V gene sequence: CDR1 SGDLS, CDR2 YYNGEE. V shed 3 bases and J shed 3 bases, with 15 bases lying between them. The CDR3 extends over 15 amino acids. Full variable domain (outside the CDR3, taken from reference TRBV9 and TRBJ1-2): DSGVTQTPKHLITATGQRVTLRCSPRSGDLSVYWYQQSLDQGLQFLIQYYNGEERAKGNILERFSAQQFPDLHSELNLSSLELGDSALYFCASSEQGRGYYGYTFGSGTRLTVV.

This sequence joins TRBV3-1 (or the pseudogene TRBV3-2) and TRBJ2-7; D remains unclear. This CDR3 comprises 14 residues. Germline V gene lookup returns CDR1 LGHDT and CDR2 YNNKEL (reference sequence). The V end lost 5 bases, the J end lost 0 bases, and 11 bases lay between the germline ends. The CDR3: CASSFDRFSYEQYF. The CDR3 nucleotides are TGTGCCAGCAGCTTCGACCGTTTCTCCTACGAGCAGTACTTC.

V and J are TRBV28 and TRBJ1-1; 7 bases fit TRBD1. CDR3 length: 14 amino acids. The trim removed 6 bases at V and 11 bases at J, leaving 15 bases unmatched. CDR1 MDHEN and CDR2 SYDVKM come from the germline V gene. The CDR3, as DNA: TGTGCCAGCAGGCCCCCCCTCAGGGGGACGTGGGCTTTCTTT. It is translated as CASRPPLRGTWAFF.

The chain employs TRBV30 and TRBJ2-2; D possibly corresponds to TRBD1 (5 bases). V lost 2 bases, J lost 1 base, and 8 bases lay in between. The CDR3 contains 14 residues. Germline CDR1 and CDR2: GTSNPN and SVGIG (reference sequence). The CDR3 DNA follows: TGTGCCTGGAGTCTACAGGTGAACACCGGGGAGCTGTTTTTT. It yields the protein CAWSLQVNTGELFF. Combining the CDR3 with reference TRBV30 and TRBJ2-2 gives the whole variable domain SQTIHQWPATLVQPVGSPLSLECTVEGTSNPNLYWYRQAAGRGLQLLFYSVGIGQISSEVPQNLSASRPQDRQFILSSKKLLLSDSGFYLCAWSLQVNTGELFFGEGSRLTVL.